This T cell receptor beta chain is from a study of blood T cell repertoires in COVID-19. In the study overall: The United States, Italy and Spain were the sources of the acute and convalescent COVID-19 samples.

V was pared by 5 bases and J by 6 bases, with 9 bases between. The germline gives CDR1 SGHVS, CDR2 FQNEAQ. The CDR3 is made up of 12 amino acids. This clone was picked up a small number of times. The repertoire was sequenced with immunoSEQ multiplex PCR; TCRdb's copy has only in-frame clones and lacks some. The profile shows around 130,000 clones, 84% of them singletons. Sequencing was performed on peripheral blood. The receptor was derived from a woman aged 25 to 39 who had recovered from COVID-19. This chain joins TRBV7-8 and TRBJ2-3; D gene uncertain. CDR3 DNA: TGTGCCAGCAGCCCCCTGTTGGATACGCAGTATTTT. It is translated as CASSPLLDTQYF.